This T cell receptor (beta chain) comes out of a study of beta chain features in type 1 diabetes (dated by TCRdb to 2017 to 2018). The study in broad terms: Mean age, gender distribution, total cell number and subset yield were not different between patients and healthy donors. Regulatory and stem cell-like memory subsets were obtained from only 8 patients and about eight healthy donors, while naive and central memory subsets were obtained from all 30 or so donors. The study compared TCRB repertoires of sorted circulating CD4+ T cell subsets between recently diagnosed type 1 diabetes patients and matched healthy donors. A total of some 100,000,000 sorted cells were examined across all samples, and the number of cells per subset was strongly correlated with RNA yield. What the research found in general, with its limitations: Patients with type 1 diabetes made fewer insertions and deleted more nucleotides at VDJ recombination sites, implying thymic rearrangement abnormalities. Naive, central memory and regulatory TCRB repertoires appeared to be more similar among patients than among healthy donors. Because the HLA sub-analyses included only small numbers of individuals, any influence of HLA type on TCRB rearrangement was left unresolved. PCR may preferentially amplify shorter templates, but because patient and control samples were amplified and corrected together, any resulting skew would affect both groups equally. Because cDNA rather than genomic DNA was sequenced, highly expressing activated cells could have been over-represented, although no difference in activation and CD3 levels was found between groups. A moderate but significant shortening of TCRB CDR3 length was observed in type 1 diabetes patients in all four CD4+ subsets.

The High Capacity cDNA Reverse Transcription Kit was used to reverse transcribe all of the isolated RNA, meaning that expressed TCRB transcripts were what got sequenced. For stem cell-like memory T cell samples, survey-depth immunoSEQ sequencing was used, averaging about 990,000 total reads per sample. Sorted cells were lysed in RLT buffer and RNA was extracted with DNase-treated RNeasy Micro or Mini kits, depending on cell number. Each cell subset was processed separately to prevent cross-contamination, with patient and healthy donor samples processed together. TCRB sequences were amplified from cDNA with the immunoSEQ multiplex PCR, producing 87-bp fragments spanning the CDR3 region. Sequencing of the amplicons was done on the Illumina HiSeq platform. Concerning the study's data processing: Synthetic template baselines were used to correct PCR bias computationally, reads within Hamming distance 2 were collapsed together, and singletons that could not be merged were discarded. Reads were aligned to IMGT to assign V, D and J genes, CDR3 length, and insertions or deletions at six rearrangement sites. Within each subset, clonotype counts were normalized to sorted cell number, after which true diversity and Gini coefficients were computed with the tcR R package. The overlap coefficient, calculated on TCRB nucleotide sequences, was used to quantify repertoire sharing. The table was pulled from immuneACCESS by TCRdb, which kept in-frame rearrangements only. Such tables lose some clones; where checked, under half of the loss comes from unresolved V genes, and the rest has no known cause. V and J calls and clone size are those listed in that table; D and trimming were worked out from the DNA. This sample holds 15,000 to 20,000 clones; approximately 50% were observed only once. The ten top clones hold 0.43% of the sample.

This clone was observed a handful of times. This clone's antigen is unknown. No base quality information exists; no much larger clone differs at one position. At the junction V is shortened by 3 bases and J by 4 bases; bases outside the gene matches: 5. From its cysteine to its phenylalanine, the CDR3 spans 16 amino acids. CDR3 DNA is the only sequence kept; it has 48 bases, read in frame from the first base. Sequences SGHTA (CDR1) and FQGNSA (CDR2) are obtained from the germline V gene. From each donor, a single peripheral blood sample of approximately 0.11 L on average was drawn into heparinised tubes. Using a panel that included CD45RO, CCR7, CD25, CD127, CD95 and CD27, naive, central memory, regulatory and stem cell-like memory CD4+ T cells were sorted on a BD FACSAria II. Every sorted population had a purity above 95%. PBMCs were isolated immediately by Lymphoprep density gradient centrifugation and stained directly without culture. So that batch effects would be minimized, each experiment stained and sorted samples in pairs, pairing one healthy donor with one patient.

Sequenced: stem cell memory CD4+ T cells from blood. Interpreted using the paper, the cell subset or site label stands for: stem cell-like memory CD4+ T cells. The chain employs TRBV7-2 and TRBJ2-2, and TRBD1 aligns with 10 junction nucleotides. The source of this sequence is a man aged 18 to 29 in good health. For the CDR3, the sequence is CASSLTGGAGTGELFF. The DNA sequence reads TGTGCCAGCAGCTTGACAGGGGGCGCGGGCACCGGGGAGCTGTTTTTT.